These 20 T cell receptor beta chains share one sample of origin, sequenced in a study of T cells in Graves' hyperthyroidism and ophthalmopathy. What was amplified from RNA transcripts were TCR beta CDR3 regions. The primer set for the first-round RT-PCR of the TCR CDR3 was HTBI. TCRdb processed the multiplex PCR reads anew with MiXCR; each CDR3 protein has one entry. Counted here are 500,000 to 650,000 distinct CDR3 sequences, roughly 14% occurring once; the ten biggest clones make up 9.5% to 15%. Sequencing was performed on blood. The receptors originated from a woman in her fifties or sixties with Graves' ophthalmopathy.

This clonotype was observed many times. The chain couples TRBV7-9 to TRBJ2-1; D unclear. The germline CDR1 and CDR2 sequences are SEHNR and FQNEAQ (reference sequence). V lost 1 base to trimming and J lost 9 bases, with 10 bases between them. CDR3 length: 13 residues. DNA of the CDR3: TGTGCCAGCAGCTTAGATGGGGTTGGTGAGCAGTTCTTC. This encodes CASSLDGVGEQFF.

This clonotype was observed a few times. The V call is TRBV12-3 or TRBV12-4, the J call TRBJ2-7; tentatively, D is TRBD2 (6 bases). V lost 4 bases, J lost 3 bases, and 16 bases lay in between. The length of the CDR3 is 15 residues. This chain's CDR3 is CASSSYGTGVYEQYF. In DNA, the CDR3 is TGTGCCAGCAGTTCTTATGGGACTGGAGTCTACGAGCAGTACTTC.

This clonotype was counted many times. The rearrangement links TRBV20-1 to TRBJ2-1; 13 bases agree with TRBD2. The CDR3 contains 14 residues. Germline V lookup: CDR1 DFQATT, CDR2 SNEGSKA (reference sequence). V lost 2 bases to trimming and J lost 9 bases; unmatched junction nucleotides: 4. The CDR3 is CSARKGLAGAEQFF. The CDR3 DNA sequence: TGCAGTGCTAGAAAAGGACTAGCGGGAGCTGAGCAGTTCTTC.

The sample holds many counts of this clonotype. The chain recombines TRBV28 with TRBJ1-5, with D perhaps TRBD1 (5 bases). This CDR3 comprises 16 residues. Germline-derived CDR1 and CDR2 are MDHEN and SYDVKM. The V end was cut by 7 bases, the J end by 6 bases, with 22 bases between. As DNA, the CDR3 is TGTGCCAGCAAAGTCTATCCGGGACGTGAACGTCAGCCCCAGCATTTT. Its translation is CASKVYPGRERQPQHF.

This clonotype was counted many times. This rearrangement joins TRBV6-1 to TRBJ2-5, with 12 bases that match TRBD2. The CDR3 has 15 residues. The V gene end was trimmed by 7 bases and the J gene end by 2 bases; junction bases not matched to a gene: 5. Per germline, CDR1 MNHNS and CDR2 SASEGT. DNA of the CDR3: TGTGCCAGCACCACTAGCGGGAGGCCGCAAGAGACCCAGTACTTC. Its translation is CASTTSGRPQETQYF.

This clonotype was observed at least ten times. The J gene is TRBJ2-7, the V gene TRBV28; 9 nucleotides match TRBD2. This CDR3 region has 18 residues. Trimming cost V 3 bases and J 3 bases; bases outside gene matches: 15. Germline V lookup: CDR1 MDHEN, CDR2 SYDVKM. This CDR3 is CASSFIVQVLAGNYEQYF. DNA of the CDR3: TGTGCCAGCAGTTTTATTGTTCAGGTGCTAGCGGGAAACTACGAGCAGTACTTC. Using reference TRBV28 and TRBJ2-7 for the parts outside the CDR3, the full variable domain is DVKVTQSSRYLVKRTGEKVFLECVQDMDHENMFWYRQDPGLGLRLIYFSYDVKMKEKGDIPEGYSVSREKKERFSLILESASTNQTSMYLCASSFIVQVLAGNYEQYFGPGTRLTVT.

This clonotype has only a few counts. The rearrangement uses TRBV6-2 or TRBV6-3 and TRBJ1-2, with 7 bases that match TRBD1. The CDR3 runs 15 residues. The trim removed 6 bases at V and 4 bases at J, leaving 11 bases unmatched. Germline V CDR1 and CDR2: MNHEY, SVGEGT. CDR3 loop: CASRPGTANLYGYTF. The CDR3 region has the DNA TGTGCCAGCAGGCCCGGGACAGCCAACCTCTATGGCTACACCTTC.

This clonotype was observed a handful of times. The V and J genes are TRBV7-2 and TRBJ1-6; tentative D call: TRBD1 (6 bases). Germline CDR1 and CDR2: SGHTA and FQGNSA. V was cut by 2 bases and J by 2 bases, with 13 bases left in between. The CDR3 length is 17 residues. CDR3: CASSLWYRATYNSPLHF. For the CDR3, the DNA is TGTGCCAGCAGCTTATGGTACAGGGCAACCTATAATTCACCCCTCCACTTT.

This clonotype has ten or more counts. An end of the junction differs from the germline gene, which may be a read error. This chain connects TRBV28 to TRBJ2-3; a weak D match, TRBD1 (6 bases). The CDR3 covers 16 residues. Germline CDR1 reads MDHEN; CDR2 reads SYDVKM. CDR3 residues: CASSLSSDSHTGTQYF. CDR3 in DNA: TGTGCCAGCAGTCTCAGCTCGGACAGTCACACAGGTACGCAGTATTTT.

The genes are TRBV6-2 or TRBV6-3 and TRBJ2-3; D gene uncertain. Deletions cut 2 bases from V and 5 bases from J, with 8 bases between. Germline V gives CDR1 MNHEY, CDR2 SVGEGT. CDR3 length equals 13 residues. The CDR3 region has the DNA TGTGCCAGCAGTTACGGAAAGGGAGATACGCAGTATTTT. Encoded protein: CASSYGKGDTQYF.

This sequence joins TRBV12-3 or TRBV12-4 and TRBJ2-5; 7 nucleotides align to TRBD1. The V and J ends lost 5 bases and 2 bases, in that order; junction bases with no gene match: 8. This CDR3 comprises 15 residues. CDR3 region: CASSTIGGQQETQYF. The CDR3 DNA follows: TGTGCCAGCAGTACGATAGGGGGCCAGCAAGAGACCCAGTACTTC.

The chain links TRBV5-5 to TRBJ1-5, with no clear D. V was pared by 4 bases and J by 4 bases, with 12 bases between. The germline V gene encodes CDR1 SGHKS and CDR2 YYEKEE (reference sequence). This CDR3 region has 14 residues. Written as DNA, the CDR3 is TGTGCCAGCAGCGCCGACCCCGGAAATCAGCCCCAGCATTTT. This translates into CASSADPGNQPQHF.

This clonotype has more than one count but fewer than ten. This rearrangement joins TRBV7-8 to TRBJ1-4; 8 nucleotides match TRBD1. The CDR3 consists of 15 residues. V gave up 5 bases and J gave up 11 bases; unmatched junction bases: 13. CDR1 and CDR2 from the germline V gene are SGHVS and FQNEAQ. The CDR3 region has the DNA TGTGCCAGCAGCCCGGGACTGACAGGGGTCTTGAAACTGTTTTTT. Encoded protein: CASSPGLTGVLKLFF.

This clonotype occurred many times. The rearrangement uses TRBV20-1 and TRBJ2-7; 8 bases line up with TRBD2. The CDR3 spans 13 residues. J gave up 3 bases and V 5 bases, and 6 bases lay outside the gene matches. CDR1 DFQATT and CDR2 SNEGSKA come from the germline V gene (reference sequence). The CDR3 region has the DNA TGCAGTGCTTCCGGGACTAGTGACTACGAGCAGTACTTC. Amino acids: CSASGTSDYEQYF.

The V gene is TRBV6-1, the J gene TRBJ2-2; 8 nucleotides line up with TRBD2. The ends lost 5 bases at V and 6 bases at J; junction bases unmatched: 14. Looked up from germline, CDR1 is MNHNS and CDR2 is SASEGT. The CDR3 totals 17 residues. The CDR3 spells CASSRPGSGSFPGELFF. The CDR3 nucleotides are TGTGCCAGCAGTCGGCCTGGGAGCGGGAGTTTCCCCGGGGAGCTGTTTTTT.

This clonotype showed up many times. The rearrangement uses TRBV20-1 and TRBJ1-1; 9 positions match TRBD1. This CDR3 comprises 17 residues. The trim removed 0 bases at V and 6 bases at J, leaving 14 bases unmatched. CDR1 and CDR2 from the germline V gene are DFQATT and SNEGSKA (reference sequence). CDR3 protein: CSARDLYGQGFGAEAFF. For the CDR3, the DNA is TGCAGTGCTAGAGATCTCTATGGACAGGGGTTTGGTGCTGAAGCTTTCTTT.

This clonotype was detected many times. The V call is TRBV12-3 or TRBV12-4, the J call TRBJ2-3; maybe TRBD2 (5 bases). Trimming stripped 6 bases from V and 2 bases from J, with 18 bases between. The CDR3 is made up of 16 amino acids. For the CDR3, the DNA is TGTGCCAGCAGCCCGGTAGCGTGGGGATCCACAGATACGCAGTATTTT. This codes for CASSPVAWGSTDTQYF.

This clonotype was counted ten times or more. The V call is TRBV12-3 or TRBV12-4, the J call TRBJ1-2, with a weak D call TRBD1 (6 bases). Trimming stripped 3 bases from V and 4 bases from J, with 15 bases between. CDR3 length equals 15 residues. CDR3 sequence reads: CASSLRQEPIYGYTF. The CDR3 DNA sequence: TGTGCCAGCAGTTTGAGACAGGAACCAATCTATGGCTACACCTTC.

Ten or more counts support this clonotype. This chain connects TRBV28 to TRBJ2-6, with D perhaps assigned TRBD1 or TRBD2 (5 bases each). The CDR3 covers 18 residues. V was cut by 6 bases and J by 0 bases, with 18 bases left in between. Germline CDR1 and CDR2: MDHEN and SYDVKM. The CDR3 spells CASSRQGRAYSGANVLTF. CDR3 DNA sequence: TGTGCCAGCAGCCGCCAGGGACGGGCCTACTCTGGGGCCAACGTCCTGACTTTC.

V is TRBV6-2 or TRBV6-3 and J is TRBJ2-5; no firm D call. The CDR3 extends over 13 amino acids. Germline V gene sequence: CDR1 MNHEY, CDR2 SVGEGT. V was trimmed by 2 bases and J by 6 bases, leaving 10 bases between them. DNA of the CDR3: TGTGCCAGCAGTTACGTGCTACATAAGACCCAGTACTTC. Protein sequence: CASSYVLHKTQYF.